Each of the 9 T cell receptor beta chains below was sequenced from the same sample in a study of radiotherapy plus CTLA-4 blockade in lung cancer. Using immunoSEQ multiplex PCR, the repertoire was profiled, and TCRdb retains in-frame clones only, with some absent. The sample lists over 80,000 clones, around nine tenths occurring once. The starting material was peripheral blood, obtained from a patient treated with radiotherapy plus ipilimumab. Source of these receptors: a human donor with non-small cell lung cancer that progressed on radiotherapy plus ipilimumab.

CDR3 coding DNA: TGTGCCAGCACCTTTAACGGACAAGTGAACACTGAAGCTTTCTTT. This codes for CASTFNGQVNTEAFF. This chain joins TRBV6-1 and TRBJ1-1, with D tentatively TRBD1 (5 bases). The CDR3 runs 15 residues. The V end was cut by 7 bases, the J end by 0 bases, with 15 bases between. The germline CDR1 and CDR2 sequences are MNHNS and SASEGT.

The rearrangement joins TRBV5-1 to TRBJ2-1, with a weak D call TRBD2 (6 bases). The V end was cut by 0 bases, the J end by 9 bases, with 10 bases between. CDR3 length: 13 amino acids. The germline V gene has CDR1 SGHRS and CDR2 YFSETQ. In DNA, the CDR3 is TGCGCCAGCAGCTTGGTTCTGGGGGGTGAGCAGTTCTTC. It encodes CASSLVLGGEQFF.

The CDR3 coding sequence is TGTGCCAGCAGCGTAGCTCCGGGTGCCTACGAGCAGTACTTC. Protein product: CASSVAPGAYEQYF. This chain links TRBV9 with TRBJ2-7; no clear D. Trimming took off 0 bases at V and 2 bases at J, with 9 bases between the two ends. The CDR3 is 14 amino acids. Per germline, CDR1 SGDLS and CDR2 YYNGEE.

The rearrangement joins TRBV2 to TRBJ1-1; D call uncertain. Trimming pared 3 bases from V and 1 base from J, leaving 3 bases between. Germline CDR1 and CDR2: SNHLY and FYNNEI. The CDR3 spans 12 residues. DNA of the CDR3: TGTGCCAGCAGTGACAGGAACACTGAAGCTTTCTTT. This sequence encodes CASSDRNTEAFF.

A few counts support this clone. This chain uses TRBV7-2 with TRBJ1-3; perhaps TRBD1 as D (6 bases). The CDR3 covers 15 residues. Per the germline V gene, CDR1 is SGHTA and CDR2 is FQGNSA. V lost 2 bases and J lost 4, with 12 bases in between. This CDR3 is CASSLNQGNGNTIYF. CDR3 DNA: TGTGCCAGCAGCTTAAATCAGGGGAACGGAAACACCATATATTTT.

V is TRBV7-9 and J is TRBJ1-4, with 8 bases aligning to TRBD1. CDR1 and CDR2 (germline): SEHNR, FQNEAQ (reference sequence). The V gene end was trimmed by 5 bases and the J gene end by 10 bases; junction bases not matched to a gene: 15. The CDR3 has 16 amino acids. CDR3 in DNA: TGTGCCAGCAGCCCGACGGGGCAGGGGGCAATAGGAAAACTGTTTTTT. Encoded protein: CASSPTGQGAIGKLFF.

DNA for the CDR3: TGTGCCAGCCTTGCGACTCACGGGAACTATGGCTACACCTTC. Translating it yields CASLATHGNYGYTF. V is TRBV5-6 and J is TRBJ1-2, with D hard to call. The V end lost 7 bases, the J end lost 2 bases, and 15 bases lay between the germline ends. CDR3 length: 14 residues. Germline CDR1 reads SGHDT; CDR2 reads YYEEEE.

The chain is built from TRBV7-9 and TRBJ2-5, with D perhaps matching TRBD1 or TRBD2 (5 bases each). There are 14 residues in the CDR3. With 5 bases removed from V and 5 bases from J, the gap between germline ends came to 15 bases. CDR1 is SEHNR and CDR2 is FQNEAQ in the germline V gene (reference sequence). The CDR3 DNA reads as TGTGCCAGCAGCATACTCAGGGACCGGGAGACCCAGTACTTC. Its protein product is CASSILRDRETQYF.

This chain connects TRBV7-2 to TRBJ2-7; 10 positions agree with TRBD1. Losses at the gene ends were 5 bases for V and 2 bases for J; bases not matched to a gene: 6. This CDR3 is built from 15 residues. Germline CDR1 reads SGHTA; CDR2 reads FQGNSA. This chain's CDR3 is CASSLDRGRAYEQYF. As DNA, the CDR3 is TGTGCCAGCAGCCTAGACAGGGGGCGTGCCTACGAGCAGTACTTC. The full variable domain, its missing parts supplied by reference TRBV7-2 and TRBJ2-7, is GAGVSQSPSNKVTEKGKDVELRCDPISGHTALYWYRQSLGQGLEFLIYFQGNSAPDKSGLPSDRFSAERTGGSVSTLTIQRTQQEDSAVYLCASSLDRGRAYEQYFGPGTRLTVT.